The 21 T cell receptor beta chains listed next were all sequenced from one sample in a study of Ad26.COV2.S vaccination and SARS-CoV-2 variants. Assay: immunoSEQ multiplex PCR; the TCRdb copy retains only in-frame clones and omits some. The table lists roughly 380,000 clones, about 91% of them singletons. Specimen: peripheral blood, collected after recovery from COVID-19. The receptor set was obtained from a human donor who had recovered from COVID-19.

This clone has only one observation. CDR3 in amino acids: CASSFSVNTEAFF. As DNA, the CDR3 is TGTGCCAGCAGTTTCAGCGTGAACACTGAAGCTTTCTTT. The gene calls are TRBV12-3 or TRBV12-4 and TRBJ1-1; D not certain. There are 13 residues in the CDR3. V was trimmed by 3 bases and J by 0 bases, leaving 5 bases between them.

V gene TRBV11-2 combines with J gene TRBJ2-7; tentatively, D is TRBD1 (5 bases). Germline lookup yields CDR1 SGHAT and CDR2 FQNNGV. The CDR3 length is 14 residues. V lost 4 bases, J lost 2 bases, and 12 bases lay in between. The CDR3 DNA reads as TGTGCCAGCAGCTCCGACAGCGAAGCCTACGAGCAGTACTTC. Protein product: CASSSDSEAYEQYF. Variable domain in full (rest from reference TRBV11-2 and TRBJ2-7): EAGVAQSPRYKIIEKRQSVAFWCNPISGHATLYWYQQILGQGPKLLIQFQNNGVVDDSQLPKDRFSAERLKGVDSTLKIQPAKLEDSAVYLCASSSDSEAYEQYFGPGTRLTVT.

The chain has TRBV7-2 and TRBJ1-5; weak D call: TRBD1 (5 bases). The CDR3 contains 15 residues. V was cut by 0 bases and J by 11 bases, with 17 bases left in between. Germline CDR1 reads SGHTA; CDR2 reads FQGNSA. CDR3 sequence (DNA): TGTGCCAGCAGCTTAGCAAGAGGTTTGGGGGAGGCCCAGCATTTT. Protein: CASSLARGLGEAQHF.

The table lists this clone with a few counts. The chain carries TRBV4-1 and TRBJ1-4; D unresolved. Trimming took off 2 bases at V and 8 bases at J, with 9 bases between the two ends. Germline V CDR1 and CDR2: MGHRA, YSYEKL. This CDR3 region has 13 residues. The CDR3 region has the DNA TGCGCCAGCAGCCAACCTTATAGCGAAAAACTGTTTTTT. Protein: CASSQPYSEKLFF.

This chain links TRBV18 with TRBJ1-3; a possible D gene is TRBD1 (5 bases). V was pared by 3 bases and J by 1 base, with 10 bases between. This CDR3 region has 15 residues. Germline lookup yields CDR1 KGHSH and CDR2 LQKENI. CDR3 bases: TGTGCCAGCTCACCGGTCCAGGGTTCTGGAAACACCATATATTTT. It translates to CASSPVQGSGNTIYF.

Worth noting for this clone: The same CDR3 arises from other DNA sequences in this sample as well. The chain carries TRBV18 and TRBJ1-1; 8 bases are a match to TRBD1. The CDR3 covers 14 residues. Germline V CDR1 and CDR2: KGHSH, LQKENI. V gave up 6 bases and J gave up 1 base; unmatched junction bases: 4. The CDR3 DNA follows: TGTGCCAGCTCGCCTGGACAGGGGAACACTGAAGCTTTCTTT. Translated, it gives CASSPGQGNTEAFF.

The chain links TRBV5-6 to TRBJ1-6; TRBD1 matches 10 bases. The CDR3 runs to 15 residues. Germline V CDR1 and CDR2: SGHDT, YYEEEE. The junction had 7 bases not matched to a gene; V was cut back by 4 bases and J by 9 bases. CDR3: CASSHRQGARSPLHF. For the CDR3, the DNA is TGTGCCAGCAGCCACCGACAGGGGGCGCGTTCACCCCTCCACTTT.

The sample holds a few counts of this clone. Other DNA sequences in this specimen translate into the identical CDR3. V gene TRBV5-1 combines with J gene TRBJ1-3; D unclear. Germline V lookup: CDR1 SGHRS, CDR2 YFSETQ. The CDR3 runs 15 residues. The ends were cut back, 0 bases at V and 0 bases at J, with 7 bases in the middle. CDR3 sequence (DNA): TGCGCCAGCAGCTTGGTAGCCGGCTCTGGAAACACCATATATTTT. This gives the protein CASSLVAGSGNTIYF.

V and J are TRBV13 and TRBJ2-1, with 16 bases lining up with TRBD2. With 5 bases clipped from V and 3 bases from J, the junction kept 7 bases outside the gene matches. CDR3 size: 18 residues. The germline CDR1 and CDR2 sequences are PRHDT and FYEKMQ (reference sequence). CDR3 bases: TGTGCCAGCAGCCCGGGACTAGCGGGGGGGCCGGGCTACAATGAGCAGTTCTTC. This sequence encodes CASSPGLAGGPGYNEQFF.

The V gene is TRBV5-4, the J gene TRBJ1-2; 8 nucleotides align to TRBD1. Germline loops: CDR1 SGHNT, CDR2 YYREEE (reference sequence). Trimming took 0 bases from V and 4 from J; bases not matched to a gene: 5. This CDR3 contains 15 residues. The CDR3 here is CASSLVTGDLYGYTF. The CDR3 nucleotides read TGTGCCAGCAGCTTGGTGACAGGGGACCTCTATGGCTACACCTTC.

The chain couples TRBV10-2 to TRBJ1-3; D is possibly TRBD1 (5 bases). V dropped 2 bases and J dropped 4 bases, with 9 bases sitting between them. CDR3 length equals 14 residues. Germline CDR1 WSHSY, CDR2 SAAADI. The CDR3 DNA reads as TGCGCCAGCAGTGAGGGGACTAGGGGAAACACCATATATTTT. Its translation: CASSEGTRGNTIYF.

This rearrangement joins TRBV7-3 to TRBJ2-1; TRBD2 aligns across 13 bases. Losses at the gene ends were 5 bases for V and 10 bases for J; bases not matched to a gene: 17. Germline values: CDR1 SGHTA, CDR2 FQGTGA. CDR3 length: 18 residues. CDR3 in DNA: TGTGCCAGCAGCGCTTATAACGTGGAACTAGCGGGGGGGCGAGAGCAGTTCTTC. Its translation: CASSAYNVELAGGREQFF.

The chain combines TRBV2 with TRBJ1-2; TRBD1 aligns across 7 bases. This CDR3 is built from 13 residues. The germline gives CDR1 SNHLY, CDR2 FYNNEI. Unmatched junction bases numbered 6, after V lost 9 bases and J lost 2 bases. The CDR3 nucleotides read TGTGCCAGAGGAGGGACAGACAACTATGGCTACACCTTC. The encoded protein is CARGGTDNYGYTF.

This sequence joins TRBV27 and TRBJ2-2; a weak D match, TRBD2 (7 bases). V lost 0 bases, J lost 3 bases, and 11 bases lay in between. The germline V gene has CDR1 MNHEY and CDR2 SMNVEV (reference sequence). CDR3 length: 16 amino acids. The CDR3 protein is CASSLSGGPHTGELFF. CDR3 DNA sequence: TGTGCCAGCAGTTTATCGGGGGGGCCGCACACCGGGGAGCTGTTTTTT.

V usage is TRBV2 and J usage is TRBJ2-7; 11 bases agree with TRBD1. Germline V CDR1 and CDR2: SNHLY, FYNNEI. Trimming at V came to 5 bases and at J to 2 bases, leaving 11 bases not matched to a gene. The length of the CDR3 is 17 residues. The CDR3 DNA is TGTGCCAGCAGTAACGGGACAGGGGGAAAGGAGGCCTACGAGCAGTACTTC. Translated: CASSNGTGGKEAYEQYF.

This chain uses TRBV6-5 with TRBJ1-4; possibly TRBD1 for D (5 bases). This CDR3 is built from 15 residues. CDR1 is MNHEY and CDR2 is SVGAGI in the germline V gene. Trimming pared 6 bases from V and 5 bases from J, leaving 16 bases between. CDR3 coding DNA: TGTGCCAGCAGACGGACGGACAACCAAAATGAAAAACTGTTTTTT. Protein product: CASRRTDNQNEKLFF.

The V and J genes are TRBV7-9 and TRBJ1-1; D gene ambiguous. The CDR3 consists of 14 residues. Germline loops: CDR1 SEHNR, CDR2 FQNEAQ (reference sequence). V shed 1 base and J shed 4 bases, with 10 bases lying between them. The CDR3 here is CASSLVGLGTEAFF. CDR3 in DNA: TGTGCCAGCAGCTTAGTTGGCCTGGGCACTGAAGCTTTCTTT.

The chain combines TRBV12-3 or TRBV12-4 with TRBJ2-5, with TRBD2 identical over 8 bases. The CDR3 extends over 13 amino acids. Trimming cost V 7 bases and J 4 bases; bases outside gene matches: 5. CDR3 loop: CASTPGGRETQYF. DNA of the CDR3: TGTGCCAGCACCCCGGGGGGGAGAGAGACCCAGTACTTC.

The chain couples TRBV29-1 to TRBJ2-7; TRBD1 aligns across 11 bases. The CDR3 runs to 14 residues. The V and J ends lost 3 bases and 2 bases, in that order; junction bases with no gene match: 3. Germline V CDR1 and CDR2: SQVTM, ANQGSEA. The CDR3 loop is CSVDPGQGAYEQYF. The CDR3 bases are TGCAGCGTTGATCCGGGACAGGGGGCCTACGAGCAGTACTTC.

This clone was counted once. The V and J genes are TRBV6-5 and TRBJ2-5, with 8 bases identical to TRBD2. There are 14 residues in the CDR3. After removal of 7 bases from V and 5 bases from J, the junction contained 9 bases not matched to a gene. Germline-derived CDR1 and CDR2 are MNHEY and SVGAGI. The chain's CDR3 is CASKTGGPSETQYF. The CDR3 DNA sequence: TGTGCCAGCAAAACGGGGGGGCCTTCGGAGACCCAGTACTTC.

This chain joins TRBV2 and TRBJ2-3; the D gene is possibly TRBD2 (5 bases). In germline, CDR1 is SNHLY, CDR2 FYNNEI. Deletions cut 4 bases from V and 4 bases from J, with 6 bases between. The length of the CDR3 is 12 residues. In nucleotides, the CDR3 is TGTGCCAGCAGTGTTAGCGCAGATACGCAGTATTTT. Translation: CASSVSADTQYF.